This TCR beta chain came from a study of shared clonotypes between healthy human individuals. Generated by immunoSEQ multiplex PCR, the TCRdb table keeps only in-frame clones and is missing some. The sample includes 2 million to 2.5 million clones, more than 85% of them seen just once. Trimming pared 8 bases from V and 7 bases from J, leaving 11 bases between. CDR1 is ENHRY and CDR2 is SYGVKD in the germline V gene. This CDR3 is 12 amino acids long. CD4+ cells yielded CD45RA+ naive and CD45RA-negative memory subsets. This TCR was sampled from a man aged 18 to 30 in good health. Some clones in this sample may be carry-over from other donors' samples. The chain combines TRBV10-3 with TRBJ2-2; D might be TRBD2 (5 bases). Sequencing was done on a sample of naive CD4+ T cells from PBMCs. Subset reported: CD45RA+ positively selected. The CDR3 reads CAIGRAGGELFF. Here the CDR3 DNA reads TGTGCCATCGGAAGGGCGGGCGGGGAGCTGTTTTTT.